The text below deals with one T cell receptor (beta chain). Its antigen is as yet unknown. Germline CDR1 PRHDT, CDR2 FYEKMQ (reference sequence). This CDR3 has 14 residues. With 0 bases removed from V and 6 bases from J, the gap between germline ends came to 9 bases. This record belongs to a study of cytomegalovirus exposure and HLA in healthy donors. PCR used 60 Vbeta primers and 13 Jbeta primers. The repertoire was sequenced with immunoSEQ multiplex PCR; TCRdb's copy has only in-frame clones and lacks some. This table has around 190,000 clones, around 82% appearing once. Study-wide points: Per a prior analysis, the majority of TCR beta V segments were productive roughly 87% or roughly 30% of the time. Exclusion as indistinguishable affected some V segments, including TRBV6-2 and TRBV6-3. Per a later analysis, roughly 17,000 TCR beta sequences showed association with HLA alleles at 0.05 false discovery rate. The authors enumerated roughly 180 TCR beta chains as linked to cytomegalovirus.

The sample comprised PBMCs. The rearrangement uses TRBV13 and TRBJ1-5, with D unclear. This sequence was found in a middle-aged man in good health and CMV-seronegative. The CDR3 loop reads CASSLGGRGQPQHF. In DNA, the CDR3 is TGTGCCAGCAGCTTAGGTGGTCGGGGTCAGCCCCAGCATTTT.